This entry describes one TCR beta chain. Assay used: immunoSEQ multiplex PCR; TCRdb lists only in-frame clones, some missing. The sample carries about 300,000 clones, approximately 90% recorded once. The sample belongs to a study of blood T cell repertoires in COVID-19. CDR1 is SGHAT and CDR2 is FQNNGV in the germline V gene. There are 16 residues in the CDR3. Trimming took 1 base from V and 3 from J; bases not matched to a gene: 3. The chain recombines TRBV11-2 with TRBJ2-3; TRBD2 agrees at 11 bases. The sequence came from a woman aged 45-59 years with COVID-19, enrolled during active disease. Sequenced sample: peripheral blood. CDR3: CASSLASGRNTDTQYF. CDR3 DNA: TGTGCCAGCAGCTTAGCTAGCGGGAGGAATACAGATACGCAGTATTTT.